This T cell receptor (beta chain) was profiled in a study of T cell changes during pregnancy in multiple sclerosis. TCRdb keeps only in-frame clones here, not all; method: immunoSEQ multiplex PCR. The sample contains more than 50,000 clones, around 90% of which appear only once. Deletions cut 6 bases from V and 0 bases from J, with 13 bases between. CDR1 is SGDLS, CDR2 YYNGEE, per germline. CDR3 length: 15 amino acids. This chain connects TRBV9 to TRBJ1-3; tentative D call: TRBD1 (6 bases). Material: peripheral blood, obtained in the first trimester of pregnancy. This TCR derives from a female donor in good health, enrolled as a control in a pregnancy study. CDR3 DNA sequence: TGTGCCAGCACCCCAGGGGCCTTCTCTGGAAACACCATATATTTT. Translated: CASTPGAFSGNTIYF.